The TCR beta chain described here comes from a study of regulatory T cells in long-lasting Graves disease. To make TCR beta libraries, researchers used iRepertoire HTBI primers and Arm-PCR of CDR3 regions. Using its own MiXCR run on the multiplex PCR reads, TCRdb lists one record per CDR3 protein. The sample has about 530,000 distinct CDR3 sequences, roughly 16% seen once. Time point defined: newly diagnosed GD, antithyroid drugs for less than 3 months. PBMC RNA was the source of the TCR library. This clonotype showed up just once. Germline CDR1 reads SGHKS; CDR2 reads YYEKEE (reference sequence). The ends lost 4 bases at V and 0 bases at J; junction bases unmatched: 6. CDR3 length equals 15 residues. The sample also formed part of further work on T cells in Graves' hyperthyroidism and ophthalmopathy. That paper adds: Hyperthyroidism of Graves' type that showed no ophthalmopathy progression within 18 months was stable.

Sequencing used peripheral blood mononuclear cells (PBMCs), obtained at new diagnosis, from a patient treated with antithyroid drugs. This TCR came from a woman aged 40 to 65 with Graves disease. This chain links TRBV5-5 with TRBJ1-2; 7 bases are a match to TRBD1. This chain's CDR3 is CASSPRDRANYGYTF. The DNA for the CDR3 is TGTGCCAGCAGCCCCCGTGACAGGGCTAACTATGGCTACACCTTC.